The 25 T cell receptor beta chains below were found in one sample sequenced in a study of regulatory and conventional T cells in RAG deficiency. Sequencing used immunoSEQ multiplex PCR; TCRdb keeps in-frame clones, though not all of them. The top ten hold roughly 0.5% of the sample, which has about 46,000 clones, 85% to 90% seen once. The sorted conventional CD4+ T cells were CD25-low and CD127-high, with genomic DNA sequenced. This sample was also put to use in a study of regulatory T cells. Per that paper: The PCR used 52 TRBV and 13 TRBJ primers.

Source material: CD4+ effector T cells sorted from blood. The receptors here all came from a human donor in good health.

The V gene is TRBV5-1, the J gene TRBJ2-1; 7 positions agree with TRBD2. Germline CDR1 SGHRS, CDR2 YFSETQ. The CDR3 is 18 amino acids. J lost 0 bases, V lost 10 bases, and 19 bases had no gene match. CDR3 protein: CAGTRGRDLGPSYNEQFF. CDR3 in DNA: TGCGCCGGCACCCGCGGGAGAGATCTGGGACCCTCCTACAATGAGCAGTTCTTC.

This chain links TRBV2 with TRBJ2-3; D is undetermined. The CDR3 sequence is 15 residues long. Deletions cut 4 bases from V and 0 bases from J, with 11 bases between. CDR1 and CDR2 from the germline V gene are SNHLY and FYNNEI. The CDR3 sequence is CASSGKGTSTDTQYF. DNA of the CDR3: TGTGCCAGCAGTGGTAAAGGCACTAGCACAGATACGCAGTATTTT.

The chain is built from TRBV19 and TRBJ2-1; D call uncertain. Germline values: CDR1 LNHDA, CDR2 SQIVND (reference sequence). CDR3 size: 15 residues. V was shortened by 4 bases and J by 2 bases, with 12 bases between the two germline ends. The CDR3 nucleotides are TGTGCCAGTAGTACCCCTCAGCGCCCCTACAATGAGCAGTTCTTC. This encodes CASSTPQRPYNEQFF.

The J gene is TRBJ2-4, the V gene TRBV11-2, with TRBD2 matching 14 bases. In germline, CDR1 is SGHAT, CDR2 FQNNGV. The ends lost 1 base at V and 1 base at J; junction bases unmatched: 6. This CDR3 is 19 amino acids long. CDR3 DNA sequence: TGTGCCAGCAGCTTAGGGACGGGACTAGCGGGAGAGGCCAAAAACATTCAGTACTTC. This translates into CASSLGTGLAGEAKNIQYF.

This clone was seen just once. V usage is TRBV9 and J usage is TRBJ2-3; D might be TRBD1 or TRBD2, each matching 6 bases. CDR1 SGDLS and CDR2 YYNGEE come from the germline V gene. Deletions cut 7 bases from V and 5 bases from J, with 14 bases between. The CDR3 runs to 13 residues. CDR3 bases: TGTGCCAGCGGAGGGGGTTCGGGAGATACGCAGTATTTT. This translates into CASGGGSGDTQYF.

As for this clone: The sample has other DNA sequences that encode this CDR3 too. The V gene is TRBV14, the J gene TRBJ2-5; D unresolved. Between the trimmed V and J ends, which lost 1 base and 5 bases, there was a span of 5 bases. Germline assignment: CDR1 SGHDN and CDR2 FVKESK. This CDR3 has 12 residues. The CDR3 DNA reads TGTGCCAGCAGCCAAGCAGGCGAGACCCAGTACTTC. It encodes CASSQAGETQYF.

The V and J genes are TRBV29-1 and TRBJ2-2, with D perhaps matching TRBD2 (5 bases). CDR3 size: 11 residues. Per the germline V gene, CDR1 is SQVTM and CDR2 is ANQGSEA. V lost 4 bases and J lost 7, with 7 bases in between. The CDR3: CSVAAVGELFF. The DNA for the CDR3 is TGCAGCGTTGCAGCGGTCGGGGAGCTGTTTTTT.

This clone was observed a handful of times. This chain's CDR3 is CASSEEAGGRSEQFF. DNA of the CDR3: TGTGCCAGCAGTGAAGAAGCGGGGGGGCGGAGTGAGCAGTTCTTC. The V and J genes are TRBV2 and TRBJ2-1; the match to TRBD2 covers 10 bases. The CDR3 is 15 residues long. The germline V gene has CDR1 SNHLY and CDR2 FYNNEI. V lost 1 base to trimming and J lost 9 bases; unmatched junction nucleotides: 6. Based on the CDR3 plus reference TRBV2 and TRBJ2-1, the full variable domain is EPEVTQTPSHQVTQMGQEVILRCVPISNHLYFYWYRQILGQKVEFLVSFYNNEISEKSEIFDDQFSVERPDGSNFTLKIRSTKLEDSAMYFCASSEEAGGRSEQFFGPGTRLTVL.

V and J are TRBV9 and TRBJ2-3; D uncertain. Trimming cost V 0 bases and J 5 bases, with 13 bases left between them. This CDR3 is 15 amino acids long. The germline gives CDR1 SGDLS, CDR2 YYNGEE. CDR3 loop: CASSVDWQRGDTQYF. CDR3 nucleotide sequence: TGTGCCAGCAGCGTAGATTGGCAAAGAGGAGATACGCAGTATTTT.

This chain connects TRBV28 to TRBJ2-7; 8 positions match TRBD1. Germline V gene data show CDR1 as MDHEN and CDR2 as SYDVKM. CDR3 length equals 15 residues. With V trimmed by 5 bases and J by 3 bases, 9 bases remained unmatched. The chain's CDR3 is CASSPTDRGGYEQYF. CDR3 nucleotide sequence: TGTGCCAGCAGTCCGACAGACAGGGGCGGCTACGAGCAGTACTTC.

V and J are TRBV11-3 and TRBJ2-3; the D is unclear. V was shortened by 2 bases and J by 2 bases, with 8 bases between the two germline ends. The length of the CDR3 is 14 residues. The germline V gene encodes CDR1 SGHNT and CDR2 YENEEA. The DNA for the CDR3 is TGTGCCAGCAGCTTACAGTCCCACACAGATACGCAGTATTTT. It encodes CASSLQSHTDTQYF.

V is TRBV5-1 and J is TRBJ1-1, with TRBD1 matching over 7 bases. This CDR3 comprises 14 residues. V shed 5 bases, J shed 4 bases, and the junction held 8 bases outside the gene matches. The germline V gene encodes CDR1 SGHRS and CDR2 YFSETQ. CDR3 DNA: TGCGCCAGCAGGCCACAGGGGCCGGGCACTGAAGCTTTCTTT. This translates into CASRPQGPGTEAFF.

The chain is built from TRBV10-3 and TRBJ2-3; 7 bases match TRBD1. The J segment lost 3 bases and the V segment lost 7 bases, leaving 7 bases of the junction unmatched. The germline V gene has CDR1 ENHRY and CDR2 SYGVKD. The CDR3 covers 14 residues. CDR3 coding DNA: TGTGCCATCACTGACAGGGCTTTAACAGATACGCAGTATTTT. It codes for CAITDRALTDTQYF.

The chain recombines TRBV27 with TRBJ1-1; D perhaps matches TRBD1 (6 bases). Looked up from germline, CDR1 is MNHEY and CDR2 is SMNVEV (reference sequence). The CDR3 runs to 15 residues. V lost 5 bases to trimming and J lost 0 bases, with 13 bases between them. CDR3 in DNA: TGTGCCAGCAGTACCCCGGACAGAATGAACACTGAAGCTTTCTTT. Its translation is CASSTPDRMNTEAFF.

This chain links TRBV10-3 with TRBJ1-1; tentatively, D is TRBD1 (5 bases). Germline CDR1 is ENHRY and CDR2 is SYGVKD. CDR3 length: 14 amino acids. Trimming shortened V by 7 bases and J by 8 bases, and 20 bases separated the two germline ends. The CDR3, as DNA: TGTGCCATCACTAGGGACCCATCACTCCCAGAAGCTTTCTTT. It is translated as CAITRDPSLPEAFF.

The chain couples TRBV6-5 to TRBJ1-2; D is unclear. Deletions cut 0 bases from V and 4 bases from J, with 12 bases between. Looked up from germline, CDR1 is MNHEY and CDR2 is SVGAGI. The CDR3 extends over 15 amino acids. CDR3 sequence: CASSYSNSRFYGYTF. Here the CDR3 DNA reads TGTGCCAGCAGTTACTCGAATTCCAGATTCTATGGCTACACCTTC.

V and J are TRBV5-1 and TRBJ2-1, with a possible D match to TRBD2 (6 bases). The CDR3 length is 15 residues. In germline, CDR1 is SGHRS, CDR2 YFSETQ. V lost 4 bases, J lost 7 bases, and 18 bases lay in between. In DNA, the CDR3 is TGCGCCAGCAGCGGCGGGACGGTCGAGGGGAATGAGCAGTTCTTC. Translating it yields CASSGGTVEGNEQFF.

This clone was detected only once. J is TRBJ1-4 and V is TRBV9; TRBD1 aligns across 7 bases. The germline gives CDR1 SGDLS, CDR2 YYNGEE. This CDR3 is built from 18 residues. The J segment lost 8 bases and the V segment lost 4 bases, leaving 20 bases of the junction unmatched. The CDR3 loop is CASSTRPGGEPGHEKLFF. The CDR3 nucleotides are TGTGCCAGCAGCACGAGGCCAGGGGGAGAACCGGGGCACGAAAAACTGTTTTTT.

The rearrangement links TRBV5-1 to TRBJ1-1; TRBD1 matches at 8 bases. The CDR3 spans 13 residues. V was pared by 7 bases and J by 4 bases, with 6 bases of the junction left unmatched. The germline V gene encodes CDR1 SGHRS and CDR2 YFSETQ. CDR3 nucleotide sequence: TGCGCCAGCGGACGGACAGGGCTCACTGAAGCTTTCTTT. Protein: CASGRTGLTEAFF.

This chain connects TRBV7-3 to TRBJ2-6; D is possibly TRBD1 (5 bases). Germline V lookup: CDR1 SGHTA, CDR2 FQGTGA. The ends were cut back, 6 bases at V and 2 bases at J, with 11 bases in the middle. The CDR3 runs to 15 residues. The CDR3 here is CASSIGHAGANVLTF. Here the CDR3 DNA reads TGTGCCAGCAGTATCGGACATGCTGGGGCCAACGTCCTGACTTTC.

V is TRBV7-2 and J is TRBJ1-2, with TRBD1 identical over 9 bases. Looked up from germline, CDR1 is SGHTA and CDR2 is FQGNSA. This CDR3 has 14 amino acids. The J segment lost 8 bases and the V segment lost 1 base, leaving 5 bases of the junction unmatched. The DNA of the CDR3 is TGTGCCAGCAGCTTAGTACAGGGGGCGCAGGGCTACACCTTC. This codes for CASSLVQGAQGYTF.

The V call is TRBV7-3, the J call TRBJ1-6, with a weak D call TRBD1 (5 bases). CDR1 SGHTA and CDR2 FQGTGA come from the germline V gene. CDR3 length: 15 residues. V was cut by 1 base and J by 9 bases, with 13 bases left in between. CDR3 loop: CASSLRVLGGSPLHF. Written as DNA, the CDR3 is TGTGCCAGCAGCTTAAGGGTCCTTGGGGGTTCACCCCTCCACTTT.

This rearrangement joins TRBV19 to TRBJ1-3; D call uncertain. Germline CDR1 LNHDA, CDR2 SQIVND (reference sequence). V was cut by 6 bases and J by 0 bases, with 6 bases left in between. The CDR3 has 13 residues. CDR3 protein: CASRTASGNTIYF. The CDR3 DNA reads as TGTGCCAGTAGAACAGCCTCTGGAAACACCATATATTTT.

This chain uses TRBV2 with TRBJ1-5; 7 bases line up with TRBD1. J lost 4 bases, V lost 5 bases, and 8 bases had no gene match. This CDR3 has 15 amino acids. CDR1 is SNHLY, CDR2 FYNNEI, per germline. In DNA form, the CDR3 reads TGTGCCAGCAGTCTCACAGGGGATGGTAATCAGCCCCAGCATTTT. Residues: CASSLTGDGNQPQHF.

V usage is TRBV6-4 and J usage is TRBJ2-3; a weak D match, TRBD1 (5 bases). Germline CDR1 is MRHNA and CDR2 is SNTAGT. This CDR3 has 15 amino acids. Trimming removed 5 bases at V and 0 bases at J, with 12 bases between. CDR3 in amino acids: CASSSQGSSTDTQYF. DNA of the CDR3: TGTGCCAGCAGTTCCCAGGGATCTAGCACAGATACGCAGTATTTT.